This is a list of T cell receptor beta chains from one sample in a study of T cell responses to AZD1222 COVID-19 vaccine. The table came from immunoSEQ multiplex PCR; TCRdb's copy has only in-frame clones and leaves some out. Among tens of thousands of clones, about 82% were seen once, and the ten largest hold 8% to 10%. The source material was peripheral blood, sampled on day 0 of AZD1222 vaccination. These receptors were obtained from an adult in good health. Both conserved end residues are part of each CDR3. Each record gives: CDR3 DNA, CDR3 protein, D gene, clone size, V gene, J gene. The D gene is left open where the match is weak. Part of the rows lack a size; the others show once, few, many or a class for expanded clones.

CDR3nt: TGCGCCAGCAGCCAAGAAAGAATAGGGGCGCGGGGCTACACCTTC; CDR3aa: CASSQERIGARGYTF; d_gene: NA; abundance: NA; v_gene: TRBV4-1; j_gene: TRBJ1-2
CDR3nt: TGTGCCAGCAGCTCGGGACCGTTGCACACTGAAGCTTTCTTT; CDR3aa: CASSSGPLHTEAFF; d_gene: NA; abundance: NA; v_gene: TRBV7-9; j_gene: TRBJ1-1
CDR3nt: TGTGCCAGCAGTTTGTCCGGAATTATAGGGGGTTTAGGTGAAAAACTGTTTTTT; CDR3aa: CASSLSGIIGGLGEKLFF; d_gene: NA; abundance: NA; v_gene: TRBV28; j_gene: TRBJ1-4
CDR3nt: TGCAGTGCCACATACAATGAGCAGTTCTTC; CDR3aa: CSATYNEQFF; d_gene: NA; abundance: NA; v_gene: TRBV20-1; j_gene: TRBJ2-1
CDR3nt: TGTGCCAGCAGTTACTCTGGGACAGGGGGACCGGAAGCTTTCTTT; CDR3aa: CASSYSGTGGPEAFF; d_gene: TRBD1; abundance: NA; v_gene: TRBV6-2/TRBV6-3; j_gene: TRBJ1-1
CDR3nt: TGTGCCAGCAGTCCCCGACACTCCGGGACACTTAACACTGAAGCTTTCTTT; CDR3aa: CASSPRHSGTLNTEAFF; d_gene: NA; abundance: NA; v_gene: TRBV6-2/TRBV6-3; j_gene: TRBJ1-1
CDR3nt: TGCGCCAGCGGGACCTCGTACAATGAGCAGTTCTTC; CDR3aa: CASGTSYNEQFF; d_gene: NA; abundance: NA; v_gene: TRBV10-1; j_gene: TRBJ2-1
CDR3nt: TGTGCCAGCAGCGCCGTTGGAAACACCATATATTTT; CDR3aa: CASSAVGNTIYF; d_gene: NA; abundance: NA; v_gene: TRBV9; j_gene: TRBJ1-3
CDR3nt: TGCGCCAGCAGCCAAGAATGGTCCTACAATGAGCAGTTCTTC; CDR3aa: CASSQEWSYNEQFF; d_gene: NA; abundance: NA; v_gene: TRBV4-3; j_gene: TRBJ2-1
CDR3nt: TGCGCCAGCAGCCCGGACCCAGACCGCCCCGGGGAGCTGTTTTTT; CDR3aa: CASSPDPDRPGELFF; d_gene: NA; abundance: NA; v_gene: TRBV5-1; j_gene: TRBJ2-2
CDR3nt: TGTGCCAGCATTTCCCCGGCAGGGGGAGACTATGGCTACACCTTC; CDR3aa: CASISPAGGDYGYTF; d_gene: TRBD1; abundance: NA; v_gene: TRBV28; j_gene: TRBJ1-2
CDR3nt: TGTGCCTGGAGAACGAAGCGACGGCTGAACACTGAAGCTTTCTTT; CDR3aa: CAWRTKRRLNTEAFF; d_gene: NA; abundance: once; v_gene: TRBV30; j_gene: TRBJ1-1
CDR3nt: TGTGCCAGCAGCTTATACAATCAGCCCCAGCATTTT; CDR3aa: CASSLYNQPQHF; d_gene: NA; abundance: NA; v_gene: TRBV7-2; j_gene: TRBJ1-5
CDR3nt: TGTGCCAGCAGTTACACCGGGGCCGAAGGCTACACCTTC; CDR3aa: CASSYTGAEGYTF; d_gene: NA; abundance: NA; v_gene: TRBV6-6; j_gene: TRBJ1-2
CDR3nt: TGTGCAACAACGGACTATGGCTACACCTTC; CDR3aa: CATTDYGYTF; d_gene: NA; abundance: NA; v_gene: TRBV7-9; j_gene: TRBJ1-2
CDR3nt: TGTGCCAGCTCACCACCGGCGGGGCAGGGGGGCAATCAGCCCCAGCATTTT; CDR3aa: CASSPPAGQGGNQPQHF; d_gene: TRBD1; abundance: once; v_gene: TRBV18; j_gene: TRBJ1-5
CDR3nt: TGTGCCAGCAGTCCCTCTAGAGACGCCTGGGGCTACACCTTC; CDR3aa: CASSPSRDAWGYTF; d_gene: NA; abundance: few; v_gene: TRBV16; j_gene: TRBJ1-2
CDR3nt: TGTGCCAGCAGCGAGGCACTAGCGGGAGCGTATGAGCAGTTCTTC; CDR3aa: CASSEALAGAYEQFF; d_gene: TRBD2; abundance: NA; v_gene: TRBV9; j_gene: TRBJ2-1
CDR3nt: TGTGCCAGCTCACCGTACAGGGACAATCAGCCCCAGCATTTT; CDR3aa: CASSPYRDNQPQHF; d_gene: NA; abundance: NA; v_gene: TRBV18; j_gene: TRBJ1-5